This TCR beta chain was sequenced in a study of CD8 T cells in ankylosing spondylitis. TCRdb called the 5' RACE reads again in MiXCR, with one record for every CDR3 protein. The table has about 140,000 distinct CDR3 sequences, approximately 8.4% seen once. This clonotype was seen more than once but under ten times. The germline CDR1 and CDR2 sequences are SGHRS and YFSETQ. The CDR3 extends over 16 amino acids. The ends lost 4 bases at V and 4 bases at J; junction bases unmatched: 6. Sequencing was carried out using synovial fluid, either unsorted or a sorted T cell fraction (not recorded which). The V call is TRBV5-1, the J call TRBJ2-2; 11 nucleotides agree with TRBD2. The origin of this receptor is a male donor with ankylosing spondylitis. CDR3 in amino acids: CASSPGTSGPTGELFF. The CDR3, as DNA: TGCGCCAGCAGCCCCGGGACTAGCGGACCCACCGGGGAGCTGTTTTTT.